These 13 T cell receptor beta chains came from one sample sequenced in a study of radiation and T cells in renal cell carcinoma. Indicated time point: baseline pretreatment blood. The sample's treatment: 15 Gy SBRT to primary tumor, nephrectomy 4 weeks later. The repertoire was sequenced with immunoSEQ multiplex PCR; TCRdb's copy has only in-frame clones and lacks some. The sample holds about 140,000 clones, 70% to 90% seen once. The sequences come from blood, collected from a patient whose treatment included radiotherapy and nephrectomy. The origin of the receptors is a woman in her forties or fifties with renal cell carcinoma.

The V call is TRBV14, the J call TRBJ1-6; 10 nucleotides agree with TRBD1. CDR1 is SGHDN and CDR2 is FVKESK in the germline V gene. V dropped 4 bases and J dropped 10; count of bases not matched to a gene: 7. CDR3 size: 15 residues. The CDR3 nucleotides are TGTGCCAGCAGCCTGGGACAGGGGTATCGATCACCCCTCCACTTT. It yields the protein CASSLGQGYRSPLHF.

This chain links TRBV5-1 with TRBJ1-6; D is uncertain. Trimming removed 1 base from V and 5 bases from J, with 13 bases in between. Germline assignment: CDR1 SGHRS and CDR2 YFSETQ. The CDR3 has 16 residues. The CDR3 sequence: CASSLRQEWDNSPLHF. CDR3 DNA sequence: TGCGCCAGCAGCTTGAGGCAGGAATGGGATAATTCACCCCTCCACTTT.

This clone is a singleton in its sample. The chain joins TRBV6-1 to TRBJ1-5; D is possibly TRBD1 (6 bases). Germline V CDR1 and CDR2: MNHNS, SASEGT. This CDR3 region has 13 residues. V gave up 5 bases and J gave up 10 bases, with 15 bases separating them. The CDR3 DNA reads TGTGCCAGCAGTTCTACCTTGGGGGGCCCCCAGCATTTT. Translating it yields CASSSTLGGPQHF.

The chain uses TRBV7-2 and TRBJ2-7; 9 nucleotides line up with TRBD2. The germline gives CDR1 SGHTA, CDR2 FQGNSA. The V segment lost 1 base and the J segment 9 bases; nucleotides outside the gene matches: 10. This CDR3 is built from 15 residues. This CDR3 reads CASSLEAGGPQAQYF. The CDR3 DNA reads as TGTGCCAGCAGCTTAGAAGCGGGAGGACCTCAGGCGCAGTACTTC.

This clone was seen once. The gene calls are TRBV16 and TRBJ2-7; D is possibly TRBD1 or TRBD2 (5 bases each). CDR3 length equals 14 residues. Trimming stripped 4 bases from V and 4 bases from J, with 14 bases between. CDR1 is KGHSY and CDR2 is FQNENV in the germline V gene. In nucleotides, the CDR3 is TGTGCCAGCAGCCCCCAGGGAGTGGGTTACGAGCAGTACTTC. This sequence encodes CASSPQGVGYEQYF.

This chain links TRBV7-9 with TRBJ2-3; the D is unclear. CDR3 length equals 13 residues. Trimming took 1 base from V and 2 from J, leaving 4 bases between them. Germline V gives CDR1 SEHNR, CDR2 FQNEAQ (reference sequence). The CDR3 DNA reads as TGTGCCAGCAGCTTAGGACCCACAGATACGCAGTATTTT. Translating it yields CASSLGPTDTQYF.

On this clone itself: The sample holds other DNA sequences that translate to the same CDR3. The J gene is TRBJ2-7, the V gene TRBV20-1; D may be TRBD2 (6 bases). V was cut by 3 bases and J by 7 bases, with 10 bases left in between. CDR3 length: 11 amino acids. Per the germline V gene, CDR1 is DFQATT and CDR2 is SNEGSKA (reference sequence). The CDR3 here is CSAREGREQYF. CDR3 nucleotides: TGCAGTGCTAGGGAGGGCCGAGAGCAGTACTTC.

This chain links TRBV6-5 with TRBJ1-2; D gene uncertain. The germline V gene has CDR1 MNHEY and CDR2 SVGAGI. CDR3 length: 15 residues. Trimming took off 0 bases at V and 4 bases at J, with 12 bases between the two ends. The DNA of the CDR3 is TGTGCCAGCAGTTACTCCGGTCGTGTGTCCTATGGCTACACCTTC. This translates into CASSYSGRVSYGYTF.

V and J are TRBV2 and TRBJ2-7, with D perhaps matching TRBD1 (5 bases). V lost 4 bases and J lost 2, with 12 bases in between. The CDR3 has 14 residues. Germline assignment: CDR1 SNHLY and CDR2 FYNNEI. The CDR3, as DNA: TGTGCCAGCAGTGGGTTGCAGGGTACCTACGAGCAGTACTTC. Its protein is CASSGLQGTYEQYF. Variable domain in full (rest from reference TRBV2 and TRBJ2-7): EPEVTQTPSHQVTQMGQEVILRCVPISNHLYFYWYRQILGQKVEFLVSFYNNEISEKSEIFDDQFSVERPDGSNFTLKIRSTKLEDSAMYFCASSGLQGTYEQYFGPGTRLTVT.

The CDR3: CAWSSLGDTYEQYF. DNA of the CDR3: TGTGCCTGGAGCTCACTAGGGGACACCTACGAGCAGTACTTC. The chain uses TRBV30 and TRBJ2-7; TRBD1 might be the D (6 bases). CDR1 is GTSNPN and CDR2 is SVGIG in the germline V gene (reference sequence). CDR3 length: 14 residues. Trimming pared 3 bases from V and 2 bases from J, leaving 14 bases between.

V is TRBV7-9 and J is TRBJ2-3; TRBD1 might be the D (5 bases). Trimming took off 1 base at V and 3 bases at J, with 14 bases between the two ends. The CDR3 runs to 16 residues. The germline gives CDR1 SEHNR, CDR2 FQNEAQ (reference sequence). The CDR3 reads CASSLGWQGITDTQYF. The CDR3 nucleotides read TGTGCCAGCAGCTTAGGATGGCAGGGAATTACAGATACGCAGTATTTT.

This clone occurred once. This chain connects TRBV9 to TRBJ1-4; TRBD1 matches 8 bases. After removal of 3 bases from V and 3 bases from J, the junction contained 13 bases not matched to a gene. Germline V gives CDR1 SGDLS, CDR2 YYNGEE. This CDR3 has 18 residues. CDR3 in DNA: TGTGCCAGCAGCGAGGGGTCCAGGGGGCGCGGGTCTAATGAAAAACTGTTTTTT. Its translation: CASSEGSRGRGSNEKLFF. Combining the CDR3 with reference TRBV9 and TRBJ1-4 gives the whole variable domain DSGVTQTPKHLITATGQRVTLRCSPRSGDLSVYWYQQSLDQGLQFLIQYYNGEERAKGNILERFSAQQFPDLHSELNLSSLELGDSALYFCASSEGSRGRGSNEKLFFGSGTQLSVL.

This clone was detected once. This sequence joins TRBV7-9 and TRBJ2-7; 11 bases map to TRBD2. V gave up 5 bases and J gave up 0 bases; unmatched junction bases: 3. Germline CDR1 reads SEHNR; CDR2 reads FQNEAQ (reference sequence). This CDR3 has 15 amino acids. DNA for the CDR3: TGTGCCAGCAGCGCCGGGACTAGCGGCTCCTACGAGCAGTACTTC. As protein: CASSAGTSGSYEQYF.